The T cell receptor beta chain under discussion was sequenced for a study of T cell responses to AZD1222 COVID-19 vaccine. Study results and limitations: Among spike-specific TCRs, nearly half reportedly target unmutated variant regions.

The CDR3 is made up of 15 amino acids. Germline values: CDR1 SGHRS, CDR2 YFSETQ. The J segment lost 6 bases and the V segment lost 0 bases, leaving 4 bases of the junction unmatched. About this clone itself: What it recognizes is unknown.

Only in-frame clones appear in the TCRdb table, and some are missing; sequencing was by immunoSEQ multiplex PCR. The data contain 120,000 or so clones, more than 85% of them singletons. This clonotype originated in an adult who received the AZD1222 COVID-19 vaccine. The genes are TRBV5-1 and TRBJ2-5; 11 positions agree with TRBD2. Sequences were derived from peripheral blood, sampled 28 days after the second AZD1222 dose. DNA for the CDR3: TGCGCCAGCAGCTTGGTAGCGGGAGGGGTGCAGACCCAGTACTTC. Translated, it gives CASSLVAGGVQTQYF.